This paragraph reports one T cell receptor (beta chain). Antigen unknown. The CDR3 is 16 residues long. The trim removed 1 base at V and 5 bases at J, leaving 10 bases unmatched. Germline CDR1 SQVTM, CDR2 ANQGSEA. The template for each sample was 600 ng of genomic DNA, which had been extracted from bulk tumor tissue. In surgery, several biopsies were collected from each primary tumor at widely spaced sites. Patients underwent curative surgery for non-small cell lung cancer (untreated and newly diagnosed). Patients newly diagnosed with non-small cell lung cancer and having curative-intent surgery served as donors. The entry originates in a study of immune heterogeneity within non-small cell lung tumors. With 32 V and 13 J primers, multiplex PCR amplified the TCR beta CDR3. MiXCR was run by TCRdb on the multiplex PCR reads, yielding one entry per CDR3 protein. The profile shows roughly 10,000 distinct CDR3 sequences, 15% to 25% of them singletons.

General study results and limits: The study found high-frequency T-cell receptor beta clonotypes largely distinct between individual patients. Local T-cell clonality tracked moderately but significantly with local tumor mutational burden, giving an R of approximately 0.35. Multiple tumor sites within a patient showed recurrence of identical dominant CDR3 beta clonotypes; site-unique high-frequency clones were present as well.

This TCR came from a man aged 60 to 75 with non-small cell lung cancer. This chain connects TRBV29-1 to TRBJ2-1; 8 positions agree with TRBD2. What was sequenced was lung tumor tissue. The CDR3, as DNA: TGCAGCGTTGAAGTAGCGGGAAGGGGATCTAACAATGAGCAGTTCTTC. Translation: CSVEVAGRGSNNEQFF.